These T cell receptor beta chains were read from a single sample in a study of T cells expressing NK-cell markers. TCRdb reanalyzed the 5' RACE reads, giving one entry per CDR3 protein sequence and no DNA. In all, the sample yields about 150,000 distinct CDR3 sequences. The sample comprised blood T cells: a sorted CD56 or NKG2C T cell subset, CD4+ or CD8+ T cells, or bulk PBMC T cells (not recorded which). Source of these receptors: a woman aged 45-65 years in good health. The CDR3 runs from the conserved cysteine through the conserved F or W. Clone size is not always given. Where it is, it says once, few, many or a class for expanded clones.

size: .; J: TRBJ2-1; V: TRBV20-1; CDR3: CSAASGFRDYNEQFF
size: .; J: TRBJ1-1; V: TRBV27; CDR3: CASSLDGGMNTEAFF
size: .; J: TRBJ1-1; V: TRBV27; CDR3: CASSFNFAGDAFF
size: .; J: TRBJ2-1; V: TRBV19; CDR3: CASSWREDLYNEQFF
size: .; J: TRBJ2-1; V: TRBV24-1; CDR3: CATGAGVYNEQFF
size: .; J: TRBJ1-5; V: TRBV20-1; CDR3: CSAGAEDVQPQHF
size: .; J: TRBJ2-3; V: TRBV4-1; CDR3: CASSQGTSGPTDTQYF
size: .; J: TRBJ2-1; V: TRBV2; CDR3: CASRPLAGLYNEQFF
size: .; J: TRBJ2-4; V: TRBV4-1; CDR3: CASSQERGAFNIQYF
size: .; J: TRBJ2-1; V: TRBV6-2/TRBV6-3; CDR3: CASSPSFSGSGGQFF
size: .; J: TRBJ2-3; V: TRBV4-1; CDR3: CASRGTLASDTQYF
size: .; J: TRBJ1-1; V: TRBV7-9; CDR3: CASSFRTGNTEAFF
size: .; J: TRBJ1-1; V: TRBV19; CDR3: CASIWVTEAFF
size: .; J: TRBJ2-3; V: TRBV7-9; CDR3: CASRDLFLTDTQYF
size: medium-sized; J: TRBJ2-5; V: TRBV6-5; CDR3: CASSYSASGTQYF
size: .; J: TRBJ2-2; V: TRBV7-6; CDR3: CASSSYVGAGELFF
size: .; J: TRBJ1-2; V: TRBV12-3/TRBV12-4; CDR3: CASRGREGYTF
size: .; J: TRBJ2-2; V: TRBV7-9; CDR3: CASSLGGSFTGELFF
size: .; J: TRBJ2-3; V: TRBV5-4; CDR3: CASRWGGSTDTQYF
size: .; J: TRBJ2-1; V: TRBV5-4; CDR3: CASSPASGDEQFF
size: .; J: TRBJ1-5; V: TRBV12-3/TRBV12-4; CDR3: CASSPGLWQPQHF
size: .; J: TRBJ2-7; V: TRBV20-1; CDR3: CSARESSSYEQYF
size: .; J: TRBJ2-3; V: TRBV7-8; CDR3: CASSTPSREDTQYF
size: .; J: TRBJ2-3; V: TRBV7-2; CDR3: CASSSRWVADTQYF
size: .; J: TRBJ2-1; V: TRBV12-3/TRBV12-4; CDR3: CASSLGSAYSYNEQFF
size: .; J: TRBJ2-1; V: TRBV30; CDR3: CAWSAQVSVNCEQFF
size: .; J: TRBJ2-1; V: TRBV14; CDR3: CASSQGLFQFF
size: .; J: TRBJ2-3; V: TRBV7-9; CDR3: CASSSQWGSGSADTQYF
size: .; J: TRBJ2-5; V: TRBV7-8; CDR3: CASSSGDREKTQYF
size: .; J: TRBJ1-1; V: TRBV25-1; CDR3: CASSEPGQAAEAFF
size: .; J: TRBJ2-7; V: TRBV27; CDR3: CASSPGPLWGEQYF
size: .; J: TRBJ2-7; V: TRBV27; CDR3: CASSFAGGLLYEQYF
size: .; J: TRBJ2-3; V: TRBV7-7; CDR3: CASSLVEGDTQYF
size: .; J: TRBJ1-5; V: TRBV19; CDR3: CASSKMRVGNQPQHF
size: .; J: TRBJ2-5; V: TRBV7-9; CDR3: CASSLSLDETQYF
size: .; J: TRBJ2-3; V: TRBV4-1; CDR3: CASLKGDDTDTQYF
size: .; J: TRBJ1-6; V: TRBV11-2; CDR3: CASSPYSSGSPLHF
size: .; J: TRBJ2-2; V: TRBV30; CDR3: CACGTVGTGELFF
size: .; J: TRBJ1-3; V: TRBV4-1; CDR3: CASSQEGTSSGNTIYF
size: .; J: TRBJ2-3; V: TRBV10-3; CDR3: CAISSTSGSSDTQYF
size: .; J: TRBJ1-2; V: TRBV4-1; CDR3: CASSQDPDSGYGYTF
size: .; J: TRBJ2-5; V: TRBV11-2; CDR3: CASSPLVASGAGGETQYF